The clone carrying this T cell receptor beta chain was seen a single time. Additional DNA sequences in this sample encode the identical CDR3. CDR1 and CDR2 (germline): SEHNR, FQNEAQ (reference sequence). Trimming cost V 1 base and J 1 base, with 7 bases left between them. The CDR3 extends over 14 amino acids. The study ran its PCR with 60 Vbeta and 13 Jbeta primers. Sequenced by immunoSEQ multiplex PCR; TCRdb stores in-frame clones only, minus some. This sample carries about 190,000 clones, about four fifths of them seen once, and the ten largest clones take 13% to 15%. The sample belongs to a study of cytomegalovirus exposure and HLA in healthy donors.

This rearrangement joins TRBV7-9 to TRBJ1-1; D ambiguous. This receptor was obtained from a woman aged 25 to 39 in good health and CMV-seropositive. Sequenced: PBMCs. The CDR3 is CASSLGRENTEAFF. The DNA of the CDR3 is TGTGCCAGCAGCTTAGGGCGGGAGAACACTGAAGCTTTCTTT. The full variable domain, completed using reference TRBV7-9 and TRBJ1-1, is DTGVSQNPRHKITKRGQNVTFRCDPISEHNRLYWYRQTLGQGPEFLTYFQNEAQLEKSRLLSDRFSAERPKGSFSTLEIQRTEQGDSAMYLCASSLGRENTEAFFGQGTRLTVV.